The present TCR beta chain was sequenced within a study of Graves' ophthalmopathy and Graves' hyperthyroidism. The diagnosis combined clinical symptoms, thyroxine, TRAb, thyroid ultrasound and orbital computed tomography scans. The PBMCs had their origin in 10 ml of fresh peripheral blood. The V gene lost 9 bases and the J gene lost 0 bases, with 18 bases spanning the gap. This CDR3 has 17 amino acids. The germline V gene has CDR1 MNHEY and CDR2 SVGAGI. Amplified material comprised TCR beta CDR3 regions derived from RNA transcripts. HTBI primers were used in a first-round RT-PCR, which preceded a second-round multiplex PCR. TCRdb redid the calling of the multiplex PCR reads with MiXCR, one entry per CDR3 protein. The sample shows 650,000 to 800,000 distinct CDR3 sequences, about 41% of them seen only once.

This TCR was recovered from an adult man with Graves' ophthalmopathy. J is TRBJ2-6 and V is TRBV6-5; tentative D call: TRBD1 (5 bases). Sequenced sample: peripheral blood. CDR3 coding DNA: TGTGCCAGTAACGGGCGCCAGGGCCCCTCTGGGGCCAACGTCCTGACTTTC. It is translated as CASNGRQGPSGANVLTF.